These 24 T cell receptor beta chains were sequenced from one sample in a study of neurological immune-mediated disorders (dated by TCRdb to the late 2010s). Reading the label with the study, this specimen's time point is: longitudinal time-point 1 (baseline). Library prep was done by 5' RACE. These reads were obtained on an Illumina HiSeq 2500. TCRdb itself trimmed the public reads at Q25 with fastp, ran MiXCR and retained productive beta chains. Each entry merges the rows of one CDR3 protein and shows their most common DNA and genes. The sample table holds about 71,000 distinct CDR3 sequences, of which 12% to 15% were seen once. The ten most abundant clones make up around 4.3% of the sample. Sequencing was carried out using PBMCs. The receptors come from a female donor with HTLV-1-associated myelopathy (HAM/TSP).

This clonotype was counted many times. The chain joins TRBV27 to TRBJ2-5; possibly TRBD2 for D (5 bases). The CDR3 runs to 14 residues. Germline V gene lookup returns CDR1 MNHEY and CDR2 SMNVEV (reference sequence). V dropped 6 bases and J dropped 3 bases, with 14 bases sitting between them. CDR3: CASRGSGLEETQYF. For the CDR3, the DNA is TGTGCCAGCAGGGGTTCGGGGTTAGAAGAGACCCAGTACTTC.

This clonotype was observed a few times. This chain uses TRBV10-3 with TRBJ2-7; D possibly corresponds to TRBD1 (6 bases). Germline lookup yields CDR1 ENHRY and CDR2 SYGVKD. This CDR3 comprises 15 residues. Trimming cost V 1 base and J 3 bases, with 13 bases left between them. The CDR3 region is CAISEYRDTSYEQYF. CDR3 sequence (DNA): TGTGCCATCAGTGAGTATCGGGACACAAGCTACGAGCAGTACTTC.

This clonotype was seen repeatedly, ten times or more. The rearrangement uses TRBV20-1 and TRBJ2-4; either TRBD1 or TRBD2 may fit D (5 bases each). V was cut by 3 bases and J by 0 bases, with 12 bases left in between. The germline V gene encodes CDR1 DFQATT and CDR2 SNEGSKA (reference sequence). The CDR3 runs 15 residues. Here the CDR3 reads CSARGPRLAKNIQYF. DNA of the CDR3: TGCAGTGCTAGGGGACCCCGTTTAGCCAAAAACATTCAGTACTTC.

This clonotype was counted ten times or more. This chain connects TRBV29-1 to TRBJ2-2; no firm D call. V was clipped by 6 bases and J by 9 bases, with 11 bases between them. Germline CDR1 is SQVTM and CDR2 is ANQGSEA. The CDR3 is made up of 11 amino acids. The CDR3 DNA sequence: TGCAGCGTCGAGGTTGTCCGGGAGCTGTTTTTT. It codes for CSVEVVRELFF.

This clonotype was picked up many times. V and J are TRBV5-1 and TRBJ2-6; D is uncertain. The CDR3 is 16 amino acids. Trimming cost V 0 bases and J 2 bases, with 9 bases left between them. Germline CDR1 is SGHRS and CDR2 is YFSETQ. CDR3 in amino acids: CASSLGGGAGANVLTF. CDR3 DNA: TGCGCCAGCAGCTTGGGAGGCGGCGCTGGGGCCAACGTCCTGACTTTC.

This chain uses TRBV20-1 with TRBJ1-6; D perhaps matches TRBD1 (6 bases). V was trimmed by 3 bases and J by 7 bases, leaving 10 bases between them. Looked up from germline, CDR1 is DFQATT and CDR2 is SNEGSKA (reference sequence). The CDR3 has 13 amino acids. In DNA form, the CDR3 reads TGCAGTGCTAGTATTCAGGGGAATTCACCCCTCCACTTT. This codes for CSASIQGNSPLHF.

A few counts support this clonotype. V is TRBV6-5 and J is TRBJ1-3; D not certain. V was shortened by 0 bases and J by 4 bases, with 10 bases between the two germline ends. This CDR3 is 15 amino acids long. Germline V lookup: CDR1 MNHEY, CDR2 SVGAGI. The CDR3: CASSYSGLGGNTIYF. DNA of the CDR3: TGTGCCAGCAGTTACTCAGGACTCGGCGGAAACACCATATATTTT.

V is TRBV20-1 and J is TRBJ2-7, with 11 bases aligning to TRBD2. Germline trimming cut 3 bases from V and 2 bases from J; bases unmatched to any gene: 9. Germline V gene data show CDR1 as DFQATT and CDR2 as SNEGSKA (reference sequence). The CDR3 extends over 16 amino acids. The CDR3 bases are TGCAGTGCTAGTGCTAGCGGGGGGAAGAGGACCTACGAGCAGTACTTC. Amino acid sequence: CSASASGGKRTYEQYF.

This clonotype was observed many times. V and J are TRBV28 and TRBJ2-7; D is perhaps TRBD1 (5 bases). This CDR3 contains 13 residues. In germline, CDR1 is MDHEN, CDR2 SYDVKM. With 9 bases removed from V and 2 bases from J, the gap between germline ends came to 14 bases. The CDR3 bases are TGTGCCAGGCAGACAGCGTTACCCTACGAGCAGTACTTC. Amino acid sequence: CARQTALPYEQYF. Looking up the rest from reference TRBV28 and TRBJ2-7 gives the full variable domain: DVKVTQSSRYLVKRTGEKVFLECVQDMDHENMFWYRQDPGLGLRLIYFSYDVKMKEKGDIPEGYSVSREKKERFSLILESASTNQTSMYLCARQTALPYEQYFGPGTRLTVT.

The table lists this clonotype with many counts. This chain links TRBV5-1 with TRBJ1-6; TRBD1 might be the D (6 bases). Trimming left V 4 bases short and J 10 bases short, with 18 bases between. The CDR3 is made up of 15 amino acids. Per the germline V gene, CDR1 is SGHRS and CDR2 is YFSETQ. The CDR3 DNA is TGCGCCAGCAGCATGGGACAAGCCCTACGGTCACCCCTCCACTTT. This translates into CASSMGQALRSPLHF.

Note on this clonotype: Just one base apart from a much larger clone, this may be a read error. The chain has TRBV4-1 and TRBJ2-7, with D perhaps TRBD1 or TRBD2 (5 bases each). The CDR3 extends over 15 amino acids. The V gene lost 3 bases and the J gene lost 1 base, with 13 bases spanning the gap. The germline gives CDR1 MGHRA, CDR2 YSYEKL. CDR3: CASSQYHGASYEQYF. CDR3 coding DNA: TGCGCCAGCAGCCAGTATCACGGGGCTTCCTACGAGCAGTACTTC.

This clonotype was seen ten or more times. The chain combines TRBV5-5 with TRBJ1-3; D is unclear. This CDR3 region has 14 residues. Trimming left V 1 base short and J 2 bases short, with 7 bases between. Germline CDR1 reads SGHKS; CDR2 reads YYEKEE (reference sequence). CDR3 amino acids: CASSLLGAGNTIYF. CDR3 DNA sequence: TGTGCCAGCAGCTTGCTGGGAGCTGGAAACACCATATATTTT.

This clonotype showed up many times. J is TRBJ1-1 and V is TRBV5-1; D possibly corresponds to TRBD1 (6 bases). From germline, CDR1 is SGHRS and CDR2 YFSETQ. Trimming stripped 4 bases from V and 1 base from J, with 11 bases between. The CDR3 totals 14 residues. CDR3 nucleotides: TGCGCCAGCAGCGCGGACAGCGAGAACACTGAAGCTTTCTTT. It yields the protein CASSADSENTEAFF. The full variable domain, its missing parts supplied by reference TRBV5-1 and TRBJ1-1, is KAGVTQTPRYLIKTRGQQVTLSCSPISGHRSVSWYQQTPGQGLQFLFEYFSETQRNKGNFPGRFSGRQFSNSRSEMNVSTLELGDSALYLCASSADSENTEAFFGQGTRLTVV.

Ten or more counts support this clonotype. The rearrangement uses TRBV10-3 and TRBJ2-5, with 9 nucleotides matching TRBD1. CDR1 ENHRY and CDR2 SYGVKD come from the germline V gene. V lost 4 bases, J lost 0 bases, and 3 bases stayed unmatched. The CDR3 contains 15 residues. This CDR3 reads CAISGDREYQETQYF. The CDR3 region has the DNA TGTGCCATCAGTGGGGACAGGGAGTACCAAGAGACCCAGTACTTC.

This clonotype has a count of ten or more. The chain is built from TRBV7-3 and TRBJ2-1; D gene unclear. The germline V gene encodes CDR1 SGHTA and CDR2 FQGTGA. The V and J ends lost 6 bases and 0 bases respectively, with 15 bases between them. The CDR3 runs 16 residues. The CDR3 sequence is CASSPRLRSSYNEQFF. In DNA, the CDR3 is TGTGCCAGCAGTCCAAGACTGAGAAGCTCCTACAATGAGCAGTTCTTC.

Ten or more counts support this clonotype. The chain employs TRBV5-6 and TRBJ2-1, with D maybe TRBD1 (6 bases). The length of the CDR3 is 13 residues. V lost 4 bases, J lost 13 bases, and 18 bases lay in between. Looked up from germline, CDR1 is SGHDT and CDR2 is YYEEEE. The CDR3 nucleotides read TGTGCCAGCAGCGTACCCGGGACAACATTTCAGTTCTTC. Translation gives CASSVPGTTFQFF.

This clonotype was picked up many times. CDR3 residues: CASSHQSGLSRNEQFF. CDR3 coding DNA: TGTGCCAGCAGTCATCAATCGGGGCTATCCCGGAATGAGCAGTTCTTC. The rearrangement links TRBV6-2 or TRBV6-3 to TRBJ2-1; perhaps D is TRBD1 or TRBD2 (5 bases each). Between the trimmed V and J ends, which lost 5 bases and 7 bases, there was a span of 21 bases. CDR1 and CDR2 from the germline V gene are MNHEY and SVGEGT. There are 16 residues in the CDR3.

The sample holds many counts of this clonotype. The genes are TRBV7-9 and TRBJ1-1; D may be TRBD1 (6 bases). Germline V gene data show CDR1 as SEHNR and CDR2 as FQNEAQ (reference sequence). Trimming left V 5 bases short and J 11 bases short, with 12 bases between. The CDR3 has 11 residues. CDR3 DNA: TGTGCCAGCAGCAGCGACAGGCGGGCTTTCTTT. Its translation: CASSSDRRAFF.

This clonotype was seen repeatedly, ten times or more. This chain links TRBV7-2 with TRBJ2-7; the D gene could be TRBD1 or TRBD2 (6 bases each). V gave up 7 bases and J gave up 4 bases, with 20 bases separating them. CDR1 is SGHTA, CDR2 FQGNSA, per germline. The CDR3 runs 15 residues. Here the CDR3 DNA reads TGTGCCAGCACCCTTCACAGGGAGGTTAAGTACGAGCAGTACTTC. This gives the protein CASTLHREVKYEQYF.

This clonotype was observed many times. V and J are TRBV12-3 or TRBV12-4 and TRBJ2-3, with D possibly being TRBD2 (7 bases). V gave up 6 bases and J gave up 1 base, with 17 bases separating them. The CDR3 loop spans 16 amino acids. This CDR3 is CASSPGGGGRTDTQYF. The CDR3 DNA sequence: TGTGCCAGCAGCCCCGGGGGCGGGGGACGCACAGATACGCAGTATTTT.

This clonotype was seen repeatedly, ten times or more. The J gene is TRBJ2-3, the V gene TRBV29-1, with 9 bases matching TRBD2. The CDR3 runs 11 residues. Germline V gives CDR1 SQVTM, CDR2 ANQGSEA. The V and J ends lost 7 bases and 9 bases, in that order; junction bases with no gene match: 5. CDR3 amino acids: CSGLAAPTQYF. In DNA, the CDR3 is TGCAGCGGACTAGCGGCACCCACGCAGTATTTT.

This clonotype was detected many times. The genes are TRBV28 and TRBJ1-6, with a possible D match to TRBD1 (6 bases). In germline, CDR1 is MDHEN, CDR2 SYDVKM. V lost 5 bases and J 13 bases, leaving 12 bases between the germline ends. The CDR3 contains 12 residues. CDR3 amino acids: CASSRDRSPLHF. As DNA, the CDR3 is TGTGCCAGCAGTCGCGACAGGTCTCCCCTCCACTTT.

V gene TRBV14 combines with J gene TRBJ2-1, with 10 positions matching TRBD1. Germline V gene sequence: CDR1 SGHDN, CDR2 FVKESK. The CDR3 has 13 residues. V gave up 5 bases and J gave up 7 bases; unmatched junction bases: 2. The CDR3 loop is CASSTGQGNEQFF. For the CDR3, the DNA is TGTGCCAGCAGCACGGGACAGGGGAATGAGCAGTTCTTC.

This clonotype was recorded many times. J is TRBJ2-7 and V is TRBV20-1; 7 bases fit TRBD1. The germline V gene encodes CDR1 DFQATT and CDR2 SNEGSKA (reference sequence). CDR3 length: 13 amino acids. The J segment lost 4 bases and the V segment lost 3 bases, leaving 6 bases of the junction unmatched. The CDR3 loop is CSASSGRGYEQYF. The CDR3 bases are TGCAGTGCTAGTTCGGGCAGGGGGTACGAGCAGTACTTC.